The TCR beta chain described here comes from a study of CD8 T cells in ankylosing spondylitis. Study-level results: Seemingly characteristic of ankylosing spondylitis blood was a TCR beta motif consisting of 7 or 8 highly homologous variants. Reportedly, matched ankylosing spondylitis synovial fluid was significantly enriched for disease-linked clones.

5'-RACE, quantitative and with molecular barcodes, yielded the TCR beta libraries. Each CDR3 protein gets one entry after TCRdb re-called the 5' RACE reads with MiXCR. The repertoire holds about 480,000 distinct CDR3 sequences, with over 15% as singletons. This clonotype was seen only a few times. The antigen is not known. The material sequenced was blood, either unsorted or a sorted T cell fraction (not recorded which). The sequence derives from a male donor with ankylosing spondylitis.

The CDR3 protein is CASSPFLQAFTGELFF. CDR3 bases: TGTGCCAGCAGCCCGTTTTTACAAGCGTTCACCGGGGAGCTGTTTTTT. V and J are TRBV7-9 and TRBJ2-2, with D unclear. The V end lost 5 bases, the J end lost 4 bases, and 17 bases lay between the germline ends. The CDR3 has 16 residues. Germline-derived CDR1 and CDR2 are SEHNR and FQNEAQ (reference sequence).